These 31 T cell receptor beta chains were sequenced from one sample in a study of cytomegalovirus exposure and HLA in healthy donors. This PCR relied on a set of 60 Vbeta primers and 13 Jbeta primers. Profiled with immunoSEQ multiplex PCR; TCRdb holds only in-frame clones, not every one. The top ten clones hold approximately 14% of a sample with some 150,000 clones, around 72% of them seen once. The sample was PBMCs. These TCRs come from a human donor in good health.

The rearrangement uses TRBV2 and TRBJ1-2, with 7 positions matching TRBD1. V was clipped by 7 bases and J by 2 bases; unmatched bases: 10. Germline CDR1 is SNHLY and CDR2 is FYNNEI. The CDR3 extends over 15 amino acids. This chain's CDR3 is CASTLAGTVNYGYTF. The CDR3 coding sequence is TGTGCCAGCACCTTAGCCGGGACAGTAAACTATGGCTACACCTTC.

A single count supports this clone. The chain uses TRBV29-1 and TRBJ2-7; unclear D gene. This CDR3 has 12 amino acids. The germline V gene encodes CDR1 SQVTM and CDR2 ANQGSEA. V lost 7 bases to trimming and J lost 0 bases, with 10 bases between them. In DNA form, the CDR3 reads TGCAGCGCCGGGTCTAGCTCCTACGAGCAGTACTTC. It translates to CSAGSSSYEQYF.

The chain links TRBV6-1 to TRBJ2-7; 12 positions agree with TRBD1. Germline trimming cut 2 bases from V and 5 bases from J; bases unmatched to any gene: 7. From germline, CDR1 is MNHNS and CDR2 SASEGT. The CDR3 is made up of 16 amino acids. CDR3 sequence reads: CASSETGTGGFDEQYF. The CDR3 DNA reads TGTGCCAGCAGTGAAACTGGGACAGGGGGCTTCGACGAGCAGTACTTC.

The V call is TRBV7-9, the J call TRBJ2-1, with TRBD2 as a possible D gene (6 bases). Germline V gives CDR1 SEHNR, CDR2 FQNEAQ (reference sequence). V lost 5 bases, J lost 8 bases, and 13 bases lay in between. The length of the CDR3 is 13 residues. The CDR3 DNA reads as TGTGCCAGCAGCGCCGGAGGGGCCCATGAGCAGTTCTTC. The encoded protein is CASSAGGAHEQFF.

Here the CDR3 DNA reads TGTGCCAGCAGCATAAGACAGGGATTCCCCTACGAGCAGTACTTC. Translated: CASSIRQGFPYEQYF. V and J are TRBV7-2 and TRBJ2-7, with 7 bases aligning to TRBD1. V trimming: 5 bases; J trimming: 2 bases; junction bases outside the gene matches: 9. CDR1 and CDR2 (germline): SGHTA, FQGNSA. The CDR3 has 15 residues.

The chain carries TRBV7-8 and TRBJ2-2; tentatively, D is TRBD1 (6 bases). Between the trimmed V and J ends, which lost 6 bases and 0 bases, there was a span of 17 bases. The length of the CDR3 is 17 residues. The germline gives CDR1 SGHVS, CDR2 FQNEAQ. DNA of the CDR3: TGTGCCAGCAGGGGGGCCCGAGGGGGAACGAACACCGGGGAGCTGTTTTTT. Its translation: CASRGARGGTNTGELFF.

This sequence joins TRBV28 and TRBJ2-7; 12 nucleotides align to TRBD1. With 6 bases clipped from V and 4 bases from J, the junction kept 4 bases outside the gene matches. This CDR3 comprises 14 residues. CDR1 MDHEN and CDR2 SYDVKM come from the germline V gene. The CDR3 here is CASRGDRGRYEQYF. CDR3 coding DNA: TGTGCCAGCAGGGGGGACAGGGGGCGTTACGAGCAGTACTTC.

This clone was picked up a small number of times. CDR3: CASSQGLAGYEQYF. CDR3 coding DNA: TGCGCCAGCAGCCAGGGACTAGCGGGGTACGAGCAGTACTTC. The genes are TRBV4-1 and TRBJ2-7, with 13 bases fitting TRBD2. The CDR3 has 14 residues. Germline CDR1 is MGHRA and CDR2 is YSYEKL. The J segment lost 4 bases and the V segment lost 3 bases, leaving 0 bases of the junction unmatched.

The gene calls are TRBV4-1 and TRBJ1-2; no definite D call. Germline CDR1 reads MGHRA; CDR2 reads YSYEKL. The CDR3 consists of 15 residues. V was shortened by 0 bases and J by 4 bases, with 12 bases between the two germline ends. CDR3 bases: TGCGCCAGCAGCCAAGATTCAGGCTCACCCTATGGCTACACCTTC. Translating it yields CASSQDSGSPYGYTF.

The V gene is TRBV7-8, the J gene TRBJ2-7; 10 positions agree with TRBD2. The CDR3 loop spans 16 amino acids. Germline trimming cut 4 bases from V and 2 bases from J; bases unmatched to any gene: 8. Per germline, CDR1 SGHVS and CDR2 FQNEAQ. The CDR3 bases are TGTGCCAGCAGCTCGGACTTTCTAGCGGGAGCCTACGAGCAGTACTTC. Amino acids: CASSSDFLAGAYEQYF.

V and J are TRBV18 and TRBJ1-3; a weak D match, TRBD1 (5 bases). The CDR3 loop spans 15 amino acids. V gave up 2 bases and J gave up 2 bases, with 10 bases separating them. Germline V gives CDR1 KGHSH, CDR2 LQKENI. CDR3 region: CASSPDGGAGNTIYF. The CDR3, as DNA: TGTGCCAGCTCACCAGATGGAGGGGCTGGAAACACCATATATTTT.

The J gene is TRBJ2-1, the V gene TRBV7-2; 7 bases are shared with TRBD2. The trim removed 5 bases at V and 6 bases at J, leaving 7 bases unmatched. Germline V gives CDR1 SGHTA, CDR2 FQGNSA. This CDR3 has 14 amino acids. The CDR3, as DNA: TGTGCCAGCAGCCCGTGGACTAGTGGCAATGAGCAGTTCTTC. This translates into CASSPWTSGNEQFF.

This sequence joins TRBV30 and TRBJ2-1, with TRBD2 as a possible D gene (7 bases). Trimming pared 1 base from V and 7 bases from J, leaving 14 bases between. The V gene's germline CDR1 is GTSNPN and CDR2 SVGIG (reference sequence). The CDR3 spans 14 residues. CDR3 residues: CAWSGGGGLNEQFF. CDR3 bases: TGTGCCTGGAGTGGGGGAGGGGGGTTGAATGAGCAGTTCTTC.

The J gene is TRBJ2-3, the V gene TRBV7-9; 8 bases are shared with TRBD1. Trimming at V came to 1 base and at J to 3 bases, leaving 0 bases not matched to a gene. In germline, CDR1 is SEHNR, CDR2 FQNEAQ (reference sequence). The CDR3 runs 14 residues. CDR3 loop: CASSLGTGTDTQYF. In DNA, the CDR3 is TGTGCCAGCAGCTTAGGGACAGGGACAGATACGCAGTATTTT.

The V gene is TRBV30, the J gene TRBJ1-2; D call uncertain. Trimming stripped 0 bases from V and 5 bases from J, with 10 bases between. There are 13 residues in the CDR3. The germline CDR1 and CDR2 sequences are GTSNPN and SVGIG (reference sequence). As DNA, the CDR3 is TGTGCCTGGAGTGTATCCGGTAAATATGGCTACACCTTC. Amino acids: CAWSVSGKYGYTF. The whole variable domain, remainder taken from reference TRBV30 and TRBJ1-2, is SQTIHQWPATLVQPVGSPLSLECTVEGTSNPNLYWYRQAAGRGLQLLFYSVGIGQISSEVPQNLSASRPQDRQFILSSKKLLLSDSGFYLCAWSVSGKYGYTFGSGTRLTVV.

This chain links TRBV7-2 with TRBJ2-1; the D is unclear. Trimming removed 5 bases from V and 7 bases from J, with 6 bases in between. Germline CDR1 SGHTA, CDR2 FQGNSA. The CDR3 extends over 11 amino acids. The CDR3 nucleotides are TGTGCCAGCAGCCCTATGAATGAGCAGTTCTTC. It codes for CASSPMNEQFF. Combining the CDR3 with reference TRBV7-2 and TRBJ2-1 gives the whole variable domain GAGVSQSPSNKVTEKGKDVELRCDPISGHTALYWYRQSLGQGLEFLIYFQGNSAPDKSGLPSDRFSAERTGGSVSTLTIQRTQQEDSAVYLCASSPMNEQFFGPGTRLTVL.

The genes are TRBV16 and TRBJ2-5, with 7 bases fitting TRBD2. The germline V gene has CDR1 KGHSY and CDR2 FQNENV. The CDR3 covers 15 residues. Trimming took 2 bases from V and 4 from J; bases not matched to a gene: 7. Here the CDR3 reads CASSQGLVIGETQYF. In DNA form, the CDR3 reads TGTGCCAGCAGCCAAGGACTAGTGATCGGAGAGACCCAGTACTTC.

In the case of this clone: Different DNA sequences within this sample yield the same CDR3. The chain carries TRBV27 and TRBJ1-1, with a weak D call TRBD1 (6 bases). Germline CDR1 and CDR2: MNHEY and SMNVEV (reference sequence). The CDR3 contains 14 residues. V gave up 2 bases and J gave up 2 bases, with 9 bases separating them. CDR3: CASSLNRVNTEAFF. In DNA form, the CDR3 reads TGTGCCAGCAGTTTAAACAGGGTCAACACTGAAGCTTTCTTT.

The V gene is TRBV7-9, the J gene TRBJ2-3, with D unresolved. CDR3 length equals 12 residues. Germline V gene data show CDR1 as SEHNR and CDR2 as FQNEAQ (reference sequence). Trimming took off 0 bases at V and 8 bases at J, with 6 bases between the two ends. The CDR3 reads CASSLASSTQYF. The CDR3 region has the DNA TGTGCCAGCAGCTTAGCGTCATCTACGCAGTATTTT.

The chain is built from TRBV28 and TRBJ1-2; 7 positions agree with TRBD1. The CDR3 runs to 13 residues. From germline, CDR1 is MDHEN and CDR2 SYDVKM. The ends lost 6 bases at V and 6 bases at J; junction bases unmatched: 7. The CDR3 is CASSSRDRNGYTF. DNA of the CDR3: TGTGCCAGCAGCTCTCGGGACAGAAATGGCTACACCTTC.

This chain joins TRBV6-1 and TRBJ2-3; 8 bases fit TRBD2. The J segment lost 1 base and the V segment lost 4 bases, leaving 4 bases of the junction unmatched. The CDR3 is 15 amino acids. From germline, CDR1 is MNHNS and CDR2 SASEGT. For the CDR3, the DNA is TGTGCCAGCAGTGCTTGGCGGGGGGGCACAGATACGCAGTATTTT. Its translation: CASSAWRGGTDTQYF.

This chain links TRBV5-1 with TRBJ1-2; the D gene is possibly TRBD1 (5 bases). CDR1 and CDR2 (germline): SGHRS, YFSETQ. The CDR3 has 12 residues. Trimming removed 4 bases from V and 8 bases from J, with 12 bases in between. In DNA form, the CDR3 reads TGCGCCAGCAGCAAGGGACTCGAGGGCTACACCTTC. Protein product: CASSKGLEGYTF. Based on the CDR3 plus reference TRBV5-1 and TRBJ1-2, the full variable domain is KAGVTQTPRYLIKTRGQQVTLSCSPISGHRSVSWYQQTPGQGLQFLFEYFSETQRNKGNFPGRFSGRQFSNSRSEMNVSTLELGDSALYLCASSKGLEGYTFGSGTRLTVV.

The chain has TRBV7-8 and TRBJ1-2; TRBD1 might be the D (5 bases). CDR3 length: 14 residues. Germline CDR1 and CDR2: SGHVS and FQNEAQ. Trimming pared 3 bases from V and 4 bases from J, leaving 12 bases between. In DNA, the CDR3 is TGTGCCAGCAGCTTGGCGGGGGTATCCTATGGCTACACCTTC. Encoded protein: CASSLAGVSYGYTF.

This chain links TRBV7-3 with TRBJ1-5, with D perhaps matching TRBD1 (6 bases). Trimming left V 6 bases short and J 4 bases short, with 10 bases between. The CDR3 runs to 13 residues. The germline V gene encodes CDR1 SGHTA and CDR2 FQGTGA. CDR3 residues: CASSSGQNQPQHF. For the CDR3, the DNA is TGTGCCAGCAGTTCTGGACAGAATCAGCCCCAGCATTTT.

The V and J genes are TRBV5-6 and TRBJ2-3; 10 nucleotides agree with TRBD1. From germline, CDR1 is SGHDT and CDR2 YYEEEE. CDR3 length: 16 amino acids. The V gene end was trimmed by 0 bases and the J gene end by 6 bases; junction bases not matched to a gene: 7. The CDR3 nucleotides read TGTGCCAGCAGCTTGGGTCGGGGGACAGGGGCGGATACGCAGTATTTT. Its protein is CASSLGRGTGADTQYF.

The chain is built from TRBV5-1 and TRBJ1-4; D is possibly TRBD1 (5 bases). The germline V gene has CDR1 SGHRS and CDR2 YFSETQ. This CDR3 has 14 residues. V dropped 0 bases and J dropped 8 bases, with 11 bases sitting between them. The CDR3, as DNA: TGCGCCAGCAGCTTGGGCCGTGGGGGGGAAAAACTGTTTTTT. It is translated as CASSLGRGGEKLFF.

The rearrangement uses TRBV2 and TRBJ1-1, with D maybe TRBD1 (5 bases). With 6 bases removed from V and 6 bases from J, the gap between germline ends came to 17 bases. The germline gives CDR1 SNHLY, CDR2 FYNNEI. This CDR3 spans 14 amino acids. The CDR3 DNA is TGTGCCAGCAGCTACGCGCAGGGTATGTCTGAAGCTTTCTTT. It encodes CASSYAQGMSEAFF. The full variable domain, with the rest looked up from reference TRBV2 and TRBJ1-1, is EPEVTQTPSHQVTQMGQEVILRCVPISNHLYFYWYRQILGQKVEFLVSFYNNEISEKSEIFDDQFSVERPDGSNFTLKIRSTKLEDSAMYFCASSYAQGMSEAFFGQGTRLTVV.

The chain carries TRBV5-4 and TRBJ1-2, with D unresolved. The CDR3 runs to 11 residues. CDR1 is SGHNT and CDR2 is YYREEE in the germline V gene (reference sequence). V was clipped by 0 bases and J by 10 bases, with 7 bases between them. DNA for the CDR3: TGTGCCAGCAGCTTGGATGGACTCTACACCTTC. Translation: CASSLDGLYTF.

This clone was counted between two and nine times. This sequence joins TRBV25-1 and TRBJ1-4; D possibly corresponds to TRBD1 (5 bases). CDR3 length: 14 amino acids. The germline gives CDR1 MGHDK, CDR2 SYGVNS. V was pared by 2 bases and J by 2 bases, with 6 bases between. CDR3 loop: CASSEAGTNEKLFF. CDR3 coding DNA: TGTGCCAGCAGTGAAGCAGGGACTAATGAAAAACTGTTTTTT.

V and J are TRBV5-1 and TRBJ2-1, with 7 bases matching TRBD1. After removal of 0 bases from V and 12 bases from J, the junction contained 6 bases not matched to a gene. Germline-derived CDR1 and CDR2 are SGHRS and YFSETQ. CDR3 length: 13 amino acids. CDR3: CASSLDRGPGQFF. CDR3 nucleotide sequence: TGCGCCAGCAGCTTGGACAGGGGCCCTGGGCAGTTCTTC.

The V and J genes are TRBV7-8 and TRBJ1-6; perhaps TRBD1 as D (6 bases). V lost 5 bases and J 4 bases, leaving 15 bases between the germline ends. Germline V gives CDR1 SGHVS, CDR2 FQNEAQ. The CDR3 totals 16 residues. CDR3 residues: CASSVHRDTYNSPLHF. CDR3 coding DNA: TGTGCCAGCAGCGTCCACCGGGACACTTATAATTCACCCCTCCACTTT.